The source of this T cell receptor (beta chain) is a study of blood T cell repertoires in COVID-19. Study overall: T cells, B-cell-depleted T cells, or PBMCs provided the cDNA or gDNA that served as material.

Across about two dozen US areas, participants ranged in age from about 18 to 100 years. In the original workflow: Amplifying reference gene primers gave estimates of nucleated cell counts. TCRdb keeps only in-frame clones here, not all; method: immunoSEQ multiplex PCR. For V, J and clone size, that table is used; D and trimming come from the DNA. The sample carries 200,000 to 250,000 clones, roughly 88% recorded once. This clone has a single count. The CDR3 runs to 18 residues. Germline lookup yields CDR1 SGHRS and CDR2 YFSETQ. The ends lost 4 bases at V and 2 bases at J; junction bases unmatched: 7. The V and J genes are TRBV5-1 and TRBJ2-2; 14 nucleotides align to TRBD2. This sequence was found in a woman aged 40 to 50 with acute COVID-19. The sample consisted of PBMCs or T cells enriched from blood (not recorded which). The CDR3 protein is CASSRTSGGPANTGELFF. CDR3 DNA: TGCGCCAGCAGCCGGACTAGCGGGGGGCCCGCCAACACCGGGGAGCTGTTTTTT.